This T cell receptor beta chain was identified in a study of T-cell memory formation after mild COVID-19. The overall study: Largely, the TCR clusters proved donor specific. The study, taken as a whole, reports: Clonal second-wave expansions that peaked on day 37 had unconfirmed SARS-CoV-2 specificity. Clones shrinking between day 15 and 85 showed a balanced CD4/CD8 split, and those that grew later tilted toward CD4+.

Concerning this clonotype itself: Its antigen is unidentified.

V trimming: 0 bases; J trimming: 10 bases; junction bases outside the gene matches: 9. This CDR3 comprises 16 residues. Germline V lookup: CDR1 GTSNPN, CDR2 SVGIG (reference sequence). MiXCR, run by TCRdb on the 5' RACE reads, gives a single entry per CDR3 protein. The sample lists about 350,000 distinct CDR3 sequences, 12% to 15% seen once, with approximately 22% in the top ten. This rearrangement joins TRBV30 to TRBJ2-1; the match to TRBD2 covers 13 bases. Sequencing was carried out using PBMCs or a T cell subset sorted from them (not recorded which). This clonotype originated in a man aged 18 to 30 who had mild COVID-19 (a few samples of this study predate the infection). Cell type and time point are not known. CDR3 in amino acids: CAWSVQTSGGPLEQFF. DNA of the CDR3: TGTGCCTGGAGTGTACAGACTAGCGGGGGGCCCTTAGAGCAGTTCTTC.